Below are 29 T cell receptor beta chains sequenced from a single sample in a study of blood T cell repertoires in COVID-19. Measured with immunoSEQ multiplex PCR; TCRdb has only the in-frame clones, and not every one. The sample lists about 52,000 clones; around 83% were seen once. The sequencing sample was made of peripheral blood. All receptors come from a man in his 70s with active COVID-19.

The chain links TRBV30 to TRBJ1-2, with 10 bases aligning to TRBD1. The junction had 3 bases not matched to a gene; V was cut back by 1 base and J by 7 bases. CDR1 is GTSNPN and CDR2 is SVGIG in the germline V gene (reference sequence). The CDR3 is 13 residues long. The DNA of the CDR3 is TGTGCCTGGAGTGCGGACAGGGGGTCTGGCTACACCTTC. Its translation: CAWSADRGSGYTF.

The chain uses TRBV15 and TRBJ2-3; 9 positions agree with TRBD1. This CDR3 is built from 15 residues. The J segment lost 4 bases and the V segment lost 3 bases, leaving 5 bases of the junction unmatched. Germline V CDR1 and CDR2: LNHNV, YYDKDF (reference sequence). CDR3: CATSRTTGGADTQYF. For the CDR3, the DNA is TGTGCCACCAGCAGGACGACAGGGGGGGCAGATACGCAGTATTTT.

J is TRBJ2-1 and V is TRBV2, with a weak D call TRBD1 (5 bases). The CDR3 has 17 residues. Germline V lookup: CDR1 SNHLY, CDR2 FYNNEI. V was clipped by 2 bases and J by 0 bases, with 14 bases between them. This CDR3 is CASSEWGRSSSYNEQFF. The CDR3 coding sequence is TGTGCCAGCAGTGAATGGGGCAGGTCTTCCTCCTACAATGAGCAGTTCTTC.

The V gene is TRBV6-5, the J gene TRBJ2-1; the match to TRBD2 covers 7 bases. Germline CDR1 is MNHEY and CDR2 is SVGAGI. This CDR3 spans 15 amino acids. V dropped 0 bases and J dropped 7; count of bases not matched to a gene: 6. This chain's CDR3 is CASSYSTGTKNEQFF. CDR3 in DNA: TGTGCCAGCAGTTACTCAACCGGGACTAAGAATGAGCAGTTCTTC.

The chain employs TRBV18 and TRBJ1-4; D is unclear. The V gene lost 6 bases and the J gene lost 3 bases, with 8 bases spanning the gap. Germline V gene data show CDR1 as KGHSH and CDR2 as LQKENI. The CDR3 is made up of 13 amino acids. In DNA, the CDR3 is TGTGCCAGCTCCCCGACTGCTAATGAAAAACTGTTTTTT. Translation: CASSPTANEKLFF.

This sequence joins TRBV6-5 and TRBJ2-7; 8 positions match TRBD2. V lost 5 bases, J lost 4 bases, and 10 bases stayed unmatched. Per the germline V gene, CDR1 is MNHEY and CDR2 is SVGAGI. This CDR3 has 15 residues. CDR3 residues: CASSPFAGGSYEQYF. In DNA form, the CDR3 reads TGTGCCAGCAGTCCCTTTGCGGGGGGCAGTTACGAGCAGTACTTC.

This chain links TRBV5-1 with TRBJ1-4, with 8 bases lining up with TRBD1. From germline, CDR1 is SGHRS and CDR2 YFSETQ. J lost 8 bases, V lost 2 bases, and 8 bases had no gene match. CDR3 length equals 15 residues. In nucleotides, the CDR3 is TGCGCCAGCAGCTTCAGGGGGCCAGCGGAGGAAAAACTGTTTTTT. Amino acids: CASSFRGPAEEKLFF.

The gene calls are TRBV18 and TRBJ2-1; D gene unclear. The germline V gene has CDR1 KGHSH and CDR2 LQKENI. The CDR3 extends over 17 amino acids. V was pared by 2 bases and J by 3 bases, with 17 bases between. The CDR3 protein is CASSPSDLILGYNEQFF. CDR3 in DNA: TGTGCCAGCTCACCATCCGACTTAATTCTCGGCTACAATGAGCAGTTCTTC.

V is TRBV5-5 and J is TRBJ2-7, with 7 bases aligning to TRBD1. The CDR3 consists of 14 residues. In germline, CDR1 is SGHKS, CDR2 YYEKEE (reference sequence). Germline trimming cut 4 bases from V and 6 bases from J; bases unmatched to any gene: 10. As DNA, the CDR3 is TGTGCCAGCAGCCCCCGGACAGGCTCTACCGAGCAGTACTTC. This codes for CASSPRTGSTEQYF.

This rearrangement joins TRBV19 to TRBJ1-1, with TRBD1 identical over 7 bases. The CDR3 is 13 amino acids. The V segment lost 7 bases and the J segment 5 bases; nucleotides outside the gene matches: 7. From germline, CDR1 is LNHDA and CDR2 SQIVND (reference sequence). CDR3 in DNA: TGTGCCAGTACAGAGACAGGGAGGACTGAAGCTTTCTTT. Translated: CASTETGRTEAFF.

The V and J genes are TRBV3-1 (or the pseudogene TRBV3-2) and TRBJ1-2; 7 nucleotides agree with TRBD1. The CDR3 loop spans 16 amino acids. With V trimmed by 1 base and J by 2 bases, 7 bases remained unmatched. Per germline, CDR1 LGHDT and CDR2 YNNKEL (reference sequence). DNA for the CDR3: TGTGCCAGCAGCCAAGCTGACAGGGCCGAAAACTATGGCTACACCTTC. This translates into CASSQADRAENYGYTF.

The chain has TRBV6-2 or TRBV6-3 and TRBJ2-3, with 9 bases matching TRBD2. The CDR3 covers 16 residues. Germline loops: CDR1 MNHEY, CDR2 SVGEGT. V shed 2 bases, J shed 2 bases, and the junction held 5 bases outside the gene matches. As DNA, the CDR3 is TGTGCCAGCAGTTACCCACCTAGCGGGGACACAGATACGCAGTATTTT. This translates into CASSYPPSGDTDTQYF.

The gene calls are TRBV5-1 and TRBJ2-5; 14 positions match TRBD2. V trimming: 4 bases; J trimming: 5 bases; junction bases outside the gene matches: 7. Germline V CDR1 and CDR2: SGHRS, YFSETQ. The CDR3 is made up of 16 amino acids. CDR3 loop: CASSRGTSGGGETQYF. The CDR3 DNA sequence: TGCGCCAGCAGCCGAGGGACTAGCGGGGGAGGGGAGACCCAGTACTTC.

This clone was detected only once. V is TRBV14 and J is TRBJ2-7; 13 bases map to TRBD2. Per the germline V gene, CDR1 is SGHDN and CDR2 is FVKESK. CDR3 length: 15 residues. J gave up 2 bases and V 5 bases, and 3 bases lay outside the gene matches. The CDR3 region is CASSWGLAGTYEQYF. CDR3 DNA sequence: TGTGCCAGCAGCTGGGGACTAGCGGGGACCTACGAGCAGTACTTC. The entire variable domain, with the rest obtained from reference TRBV14 and TRBJ2-7, is as follows: EAGVTQFPSHSVIEKGQTVTLRCDPISGHDNLYWYRRVMGKEIKFLLHFVKESKQDESGMPNNRFLAERTGGTYSTLKVQPAELEDSGVYFCASSWGLAGTYEQYFGPGTRLTVT.

This sequence joins TRBV5-6 and TRBJ1-3; D remains unclear. The CDR3 is 13 amino acids. V was cut by 0 bases and J by 4 bases, with 5 bases left in between. Germline CDR1 reads SGHDT; CDR2 reads YYEEEE. CDR3 in DNA: TGTGCCAGCAGCTTGGAACAGGGAAACACCATATATTTT. As protein: CASSLEQGNTIYF.

This clone was detected once. The V gene is TRBV7-2, the J gene TRBJ2-7; no firm D call. This CDR3 spans 13 amino acids. The V gene lost 6 bases and the J gene lost 2 bases, with 11 bases spanning the gap. Germline V CDR1 and CDR2: SGHTA, FQGNSA. CDR3 in amino acids: CASSDWLAYEQYF. DNA for the CDR3: TGTGCCAGCAGTGACTGGCTTGCCTACGAGCAGTACTTC.

V and J are TRBV9 and TRBJ2-1; 12 bases are shared with TRBD2. Per the germline V gene, CDR1 is SGDLS and CDR2 is YYNGEE. The CDR3 loop spans 17 amino acids. V gave up 1 base and J gave up 4 bases; unmatched junction bases: 6. The CDR3 protein is CASSVRASGGAYNEQFF. The CDR3 DNA reads TGTGCCAGCAGCGTAAGGGCTAGCGGGGGGGCTTACAATGAGCAGTTCTTC.

The CDR3 DNA reads TGTGCCAGCAGTGAAGGGACAGCCTACGAGCAGTACTTC. Amino acids: CASSEGTAYEQYF. The chain links TRBV2 to TRBJ2-7; D may be TRBD1 (6 bases). Germline lookup yields CDR1 SNHLY and CDR2 FYNNEI. V lost 1 base and J lost 2, with 6 bases in between. The CDR3 consists of 13 residues.

V is TRBV3-1 (or the pseudogene TRBV3-2) and J is TRBJ2-3; D gene uncertain. V shed 0 bases and J shed 0 bases, with 7 bases lying between them. Germline CDR1 and CDR2: LGHDT and YNNKEL (reference sequence). The CDR3 consists of 15 residues. The CDR3 reads CASSQDSASTDTQYF. Written as DNA, the CDR3 is TGTGCCAGCAGCCAAGATAGTGCTAGCACAGATACGCAGTATTTT.

The sample holds a few counts of this clone. The CDR3 DNA follows: TGCGCCAGCAGCCAGGGACTGAATCAGCCCCAGCATTTT. This sequence encodes CASSQGLNQPQHF. The chain carries TRBV4-1 and TRBJ1-5; D is perhaps TRBD1 (5 bases). This CDR3 is 13 amino acids long. The V and J ends lost 3 bases and 4 bases respectively, with 7 bases between them. Germline assignment: CDR1 MGHRA and CDR2 YSYEKL.

The chain uses TRBV5-1 and TRBJ2-3; D call uncertain. This CDR3 spans 12 amino acids. In germline, CDR1 is SGHRS, CDR2 YFSETQ. V lost 1 base, J lost 5 bases, and 5 bases lay in between. CDR3 sequence (DNA): TGCGCCAGCAGCTTGTCCGGAGATACGCAGTATTTT. Its translation is CASSLSGDTQYF.

The rearrangement joins TRBV4-3 to TRBJ2-7; TRBD1 aligns across 7 bases. The CDR3 length is 13 residues. Germline V gene data show CDR1 as LGHNA and CDR2 as YSLEER. With V trimmed by 1 base and J by 4 bases, 1 base remained unmatched. This chain's CDR3 is CASSQVQGYEQYF. The DNA of the CDR3 is TGCGCCAGCAGCCAAGTACAGGGGTACGAGCAGTACTTC.

J is TRBJ2-5 and V is TRBV24-1; 8 positions agree with TRBD1. CDR3 length equals 16 residues. Germline CDR1 reads KGHDR; CDR2 reads SFDVKD. V lost 2 bases, J lost 5 bases, and 9 bases stayed unmatched. The CDR3 here is CATSDSRGQGPETQYF. For the CDR3, the DNA is TGTGCCACCAGTGATTCCCGCGGACAGGGTCCGGAGACCCAGTACTTC.

This clone was picked up one time. This chain links TRBV7-2 with TRBJ2-7; 7 bases line up with TRBD1. Unmatched junction bases numbered 13, after V lost 6 bases and J lost 5 bases. Germline CDR1 and CDR2: SGHTA and FQGNSA. The CDR3 consists of 15 residues. The CDR3 is CASRSPTGIFNEQYF. The CDR3 nucleotides are TGTGCCAGCAGGAGCCCGACAGGGATTTTCAACGAGCAGTACTTC. The full variable domain, completed using reference TRBV7-2 and TRBJ2-7, is GAGVSQSPSNKVTEKGKDVELRCDPISGHTALYWYRQSLGQGLEFLIYFQGNSAPDKSGLPSDRFSAERTGGSVSTLTIQRTQQEDSAVYLCASRSPTGIFNEQYFGPGTRLTVT.

J is TRBJ1-4 and V is TRBV9, with 8 bases aligning to TRBD1. CDR1 is SGDLS and CDR2 is YYNGEE in the germline V gene. Trimming took 3 bases from V and 8 from J; bases not matched to a gene: 9. This CDR3 is 15 amino acids long. This CDR3 reads CASSAGTGYREKLFF. The CDR3 coding sequence is TGTGCCAGCAGCGCTGGGACAGGATATAGAGAAAAACTGTTTTTT.

The rearrangement uses TRBV7-2 and TRBJ1-4; D not certain. Germline V lookup: CDR1 SGHTA, CDR2 FQGNSA. There are 14 residues in the CDR3. V was trimmed by 2 bases and J by 3 bases, leaving 7 bases between them. CDR3 protein: CASSLTGANEKLFF. In DNA, the CDR3 is TGTGCCAGCAGCTTAACCGGAGCTAATGAAAAACTGTTTTTT.

The rearrangement uses TRBV5-4 and TRBJ1-3; 10 bases match TRBD1. The junction had 6 bases not matched to a gene; V was cut back by 0 bases and J by 0 bases. This CDR3 region has 18 residues. Per the germline V gene, CDR1 is SGHNT and CDR2 is YYREEE (reference sequence). As DNA, the CDR3 is TGTGCCAGCAGCTTGGCGGGGAGGACAGGGGGCTCTGGAAACACCATATATTTT. This codes for CASSLAGRTGGSGNTIYF.

The chain links TRBV5-8 to TRBJ1-5; TRBD1 matches at 8 bases. The CDR3 is made up of 18 amino acids. Looked up from germline, CDR1 is SGHTS and CDR2 is YDEGEE. Trimming at V came to 4 bases and at J to 0 bases, leaving 12 bases not matched to a gene. CDR3 in amino acids: CASSLPLGTGNSNQPQHF. In DNA form, the CDR3 reads TGTGCCAGCAGCCTCCCCTTGGGGACAGGCAATAGCAATCAGCCCCAGCATTTT.

The chain recombines TRBV5-6 with TRBJ2-2, with D perhaps matching TRBD2 (6 bases). Germline V CDR1 and CDR2: SGHDT, YYEEEE. CDR3 length equals 16 residues. V lost 3 bases, J lost 3 bases, and 15 bases lay in between. CDR3: CASSSTLATHTGELFF. CDR3 DNA: TGTGCCAGCAGCTCTACACTAGCTACCCACACCGGGGAGCTGTTTTTT.